This T cell receptor (beta chain) was captured by sequencing in a study of blood T cell repertoires in COVID-19. Study at large: Donors in the United States, Italy and Spain gave samples during acute or convalescent COVID-19. Nucleic acid was either cDNA or gDNA, and it came from T cells, B-cell-depleted T cells, or PBMCs.

TCRdb's table, derived via immunoSEQ multiplex PCR, lists solely in-frame clones and lacks some. The table includes approximately 84,000 clones, 75% to 85% detected once. V was clipped by 2 bases and J by 3 bases, with 8 bases between them. The V gene's germline CDR1 is GTSNPN and CDR2 SVGIG (reference sequence). There are 14 residues in the CDR3. The rearrangement uses TRBV30 and TRBJ2-6; weak D call: TRBD1 (5 bases). This TCR was sampled from a woman older than 75 with acute or convalescent COVID-19. Material for sequencing was peripheral blood. The CDR3, as DNA: TGTGCCTGGAGTACTACAGGTGGGGCCAACGTCCTGACTTTC. It specifies CAWSTTGGANVLTF.